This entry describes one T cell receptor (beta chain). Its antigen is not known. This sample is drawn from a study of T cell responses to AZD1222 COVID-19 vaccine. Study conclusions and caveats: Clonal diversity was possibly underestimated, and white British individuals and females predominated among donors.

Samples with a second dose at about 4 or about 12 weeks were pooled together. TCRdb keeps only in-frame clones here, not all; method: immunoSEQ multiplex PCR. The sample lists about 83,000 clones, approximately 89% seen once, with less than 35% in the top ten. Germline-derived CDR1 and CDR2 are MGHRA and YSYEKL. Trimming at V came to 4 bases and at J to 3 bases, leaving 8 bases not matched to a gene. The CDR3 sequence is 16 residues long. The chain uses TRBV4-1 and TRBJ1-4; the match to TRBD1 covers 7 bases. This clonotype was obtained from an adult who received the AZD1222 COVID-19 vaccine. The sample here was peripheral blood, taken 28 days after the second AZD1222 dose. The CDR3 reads CASSPGRGTANEKLFF. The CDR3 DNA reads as TGCGCCAGCAGCCCGGGCAGGGGGACAGCTAATGAAAAACTGTTTTTT.